This T cell receptor (beta chain) was identified during a study of blood T cell repertoires in COVID-19. The table came from immunoSEQ multiplex PCR; TCRdb's copy has only in-frame clones and leaves some out. This table holds about 370,000 clones, more than 80% found once. This clone was counted a single time. V was trimmed by 2 bases and J by 4 bases, leaving 16 bases between them. This CDR3 is built from 16 residues. Germline assignment: CDR1 SGHDN and CDR2 FVKESK. The specimen sequenced was PBMCs or T cells enriched from blood (not recorded which). The receptor comes from a man aged 18 to 30 who had recovered from COVID-19. V is TRBV14 and J is TRBJ2-3, with D maybe TRBD2 (6 bases). As DNA, the CDR3 is TGTGCCAGCAGCCAAATGCGTCCGGGAGTAGCAGATACGCAGTATTTT. Residues: CASSQMRPGVADTQYF.